Following are 22 T cell receptor beta chains from one sample sequenced in a study of T-cell memory formation after mild COVID-19. TCRdb used MiXCR to reprocess the 5' RACE reads, holding one entry per CDR3 protein. The table lists 300,000 to 400,000 distinct CDR3 sequences, more than 20% of them singletons. The sample was PBMCs or a T cell subset sorted from them (not recorded which). The receptor source for this set is an adult woman who had mild COVID-19 (a few samples of this study predate the infection). Cell type and time point are not known.

The chain combines TRBV12-3 or TRBV12-4 with TRBJ1-5; no firm D call. The CDR3 consists of 15 residues. V was trimmed by 3 bases and J by 0 bases, leaving 9 bases between them. The CDR3: CASSLSGSSNQPQHF. Here the CDR3 DNA reads TGTGCCAGCAGTTTGAGCGGGAGTAGCAATCAGCCCCAGCATTTT.

This clonotype has more than one count but fewer than ten. The chain carries TRBV15 and TRBJ1-1, with a tentative D call TRBD1 (5 bases). Germline-derived CDR1 and CDR2 are LNHNV and YYDKDF (reference sequence). There are 12 residues in the CDR3. V was clipped by 9 bases and J by 5 bases, with 13 bases between them. The CDR3, as DNA: TGTGCCACATCAGGGTCGGGGACTGAAGCTTTCTTT. Its protein is CATSGSGTEAFF.

V usage is TRBV5-1 and J usage is TRBJ2-7; D is unresolved. Trimming pared 0 bases from V and 1 base from J, leaving 8 bases between. The germline V gene encodes CDR1 SGHRS and CDR2 YFSETQ. The CDR3 sequence is 14 residues long. The CDR3 bases are TGCGCCAGCAGCTTGGACCCGCTTTCCTACGAGCAGTACTTC. It codes for CASSLDPLSYEQYF.

The V call is TRBV5-1, the J call TRBJ1-5; TRBD1 agrees at 8 bases. The CDR3 extends over 16 amino acids. Germline CDR1 reads SGHRS; CDR2 reads YFSETQ. V lost 0 bases, J lost 0 bases, and 2 bases stayed unmatched. CDR3 nucleotides: TGCGCCAGCAGCTTGGGGACAGGGAATAGCAATCAGCCCCAGCATTTT. Protein sequence: CASSLGTGNSNQPQHF.

V usage is TRBV3-1 and J usage is TRBJ2-4; tentative D call: TRBD2 (6 bases). The CDR3 runs to 18 residues. Germline CDR1 and CDR2: LGHDT and YNNKEL (reference sequence). V lost 3 bases and J 0 bases, leaving 18 bases between the germline ends. CDR3 sequence: CASSHRTTDYGAKNIQYF. The CDR3 DNA reads TGTGCCAGCAGCCACCGGACTACGGACTATGGAGCCAAAAACATTCAGTACTTC.

This sequence joins TRBV7-2 and TRBJ2-1; D is ambiguous. Germline V gene lookup returns CDR1 SGHTA and CDR2 FQGNSA. V was shortened by 5 bases and J by 1 base, with 15 bases between the two germline ends. The CDR3 sequence is 16 residues long. Written as DNA, the CDR3 is TGTGCCAGCAGCCAGAGGTACTCCACGTCCTACAATGAGCAGTTCTTC. Protein: CASSQRYSTSYNEQFF. Based on the CDR3 plus reference TRBV7-2 and TRBJ2-1, the full variable domain is GAGVSQSPSNKVTEKGKDVELRCDPISGHTALYWYRQSLGQGLEFLIYFQGNSAPDKSGLPSDRFSAERTGGSVSTLTIQRTQQEDSAVYLCASSQRYSTSYNEQFFGPGTRLTVL.

This clonotype was counted between two and nine times. The chain couples TRBV24-1 to TRBJ2-2; 13 nucleotides agree with TRBD2. From germline, CDR1 is KGHDR and CDR2 SFDVKD. The CDR3 contains 19 residues. The V gene end was trimmed by 5 bases and the J gene end by 1 base; junction bases not matched to a gene: 9. CDR3 sequence reads: CATSGRTSGGTMNTGELFF. CDR3 in DNA: TGTGCCACCAGTGGCCGGACTAGCGGGGGAACTATGAACACCGGGGAGCTGTTTTTT.

This chain joins TRBV30 and TRBJ1-2; D unclear. V was trimmed by 3 bases and J by 6 bases, leaving 14 bases between them. The CDR3 length is 13 residues. Germline loops: CDR1 GTSNPN, CDR2 SVGIG (reference sequence). Here the CDR3 reads CAWSLNSGNGYTF. The CDR3 DNA is TGTGCCTGGAGCTTAAATTCGGGGAATGGCTACACCTTC.

This clonotype appeared many times. CDR3 in amino acids: CASSLGPEAFF. In DNA form, the CDR3 reads TGCGCCAGCAGCTTGGGCCCTGAAGCTTTCTTT. The chain links TRBV5-1 to TRBJ1-1; D call uncertain. Trimming shortened V by 0 bases and J by 6 bases, and 3 bases separated the two germline ends. The germline V gene encodes CDR1 SGHRS and CDR2 YFSETQ. The CDR3 consists of 11 residues.

The chain couples TRBV7-8 to TRBJ2-7; D uncertain. Germline V gene lookup returns CDR1 SGHVS and CDR2 FQNEAQ. The V gene lost 5 bases and the J gene lost 3 bases, with 14 bases spanning the gap. This CDR3 comprises 14 residues. CDR3 sequence: CASSLVPDRYEQYF. In DNA form, the CDR3 reads TGTGCCAGCAGCCTAGTCCCGGACCGCTACGAGCAGTACTTC.

The V gene is TRBV24-1, the J gene TRBJ1-5; 7 nucleotides match TRBD1. Per germline, CDR1 KGHDR and CDR2 SFDVKD. CDR3 size: 16 residues. After removal of 4 bases from V and 4 bases from J, the junction contained 9 bases not matched to a gene. The CDR3 sequence: CATSESGTARNQPQHF. As DNA, the CDR3 is TGTGCCACCAGTGAGTCCGGGACAGCCCGAAATCAGCCCCAGCATTTT.

This clonotype was seen a handful of times. This rearrangement joins TRBV7-9 to TRBJ2-2; TRBD2 matches at 7 bases. J was trimmed by 0 bases and V by 8 bases; bases with no gene match: 12. Germline-derived CDR1 and CDR2 are SEHNR and FQNEAQ (reference sequence). The CDR3 consists of 17 residues. The CDR3 is CASHRLRAGSNTGELFF. The DNA of the CDR3 is TGTGCCAGCCACAGGCTACGAGCGGGATCGAACACCGGGGAGCTGTTTTTT.

This chain links TRBV7-6 with TRBJ1-5; maybe TRBD1 (5 bases). CDR3 length: 14 residues. CDR1 SGHVS and CDR2 FNYEAQ come from the germline V gene. The V end was cut by 5 bases, the J end by 6 bases, with 14 bases between. CDR3 in DNA: TGTGCCAGCAGCCCAGGGTTGTACGGTCAGCCCCAGCATTTT. Protein sequence: CASSPGLYGQPQHF.

Here the CDR3 DNA reads TGTGCCAGGATAGGGCAAGGGGAGGGCTACACCTTC. Protein sequence: CARIGQGEGYTF. V gene TRBV7-8 combines with J gene TRBJ1-2; possibly TRBD1 for D (5 bases). Germline V gene lookup returns CDR1 SGHVS and CDR2 FQNEAQ. This CDR3 is built from 12 residues. Trimming removed 9 bases at V and 8 bases at J, with 16 bases between.

This clonotype has more than one count but fewer than ten. The chain uses TRBV2 and TRBJ1-4; D unresolved. Trimming removed 6 bases at V and 7 bases at J, with 12 bases between. This CDR3 contains 13 residues. Germline V gives CDR1 SNHLY, CDR2 FYNNEI. The chain's CDR3 is CASRSGEGEKLFF. CDR3 in DNA: TGTGCCAGCAGGTCTGGGGAAGGTGAAAAACTGTTTTTT.

This clonotype was seen a handful of times. The rearrangement uses TRBV15 and TRBJ2-5; TRBD1 agrees at 9 bases. Germline CDR1 reads LNHNV; CDR2 reads YYDKDF (reference sequence). The CDR3 has 15 amino acids. The V and J ends lost 4 bases and 4 bases, in that order; junction bases with no gene match: 7. Here the CDR3 reads CATSNRDRDGETQYF. CDR3 sequence (DNA): TGTGCCACCAGCAACCGGGACAGGGACGGAGAGACCCAGTACTTC.

This clonotype was recorded a few times. V gene TRBV10-3 combines with J gene TRBJ2-5; no clear D. Germline CDR1 is ENHRY and CDR2 is SYGVKD. Trimming removed 6 bases at V and 2 bases at J, with 16 bases between. This CDR3 comprises 15 residues. The CDR3 coding sequence is TGTGCCATCAGCCCTGTTAGGCCAGCTCAAGAGACCCAGTACTTC. Protein: CAISPVRPAQETQYF.

The chain carries TRBV7-9 and TRBJ2-3; 12 bases fit TRBD2. Germline lookup yields CDR1 SEHNR and CDR2 FQNEAQ (reference sequence). V shed 3 bases and J 2 bases; nucleotides not matched to a gene: 3. CDR3 length: 16 residues. The DNA of the CDR3 is TGTGCCAGCAGCTTCGGACTAGCGGGGACCACAGATACGCAGTATTTT. Amino acid sequence: CASSFGLAGTTDTQYF.

The gene calls are TRBV7-3 and TRBJ1-1, with D perhaps TRBD1 (5 bases). V lost 0 bases to trimming and J lost 2 bases, with 10 bases between them. The length of the CDR3 is 15 residues. Per the germline V gene, CDR1 is SGHTA and CDR2 is FQGTGA. CDR3 residues: CASSLTWGSNTEAFF. The CDR3 DNA follows: TGTGCCAGCAGCTTAACTTGGGGGTCTAACACTGAAGCTTTCTTT.

The chain links TRBV25-1 to TRBJ1-5; no reliable D call. Trimming stripped 5 bases from V and 4 bases from J, with 12 bases between. The CDR3 sequence is 14 residues long. Germline V gives CDR1 MGHDK, CDR2 SYGVNS. The CDR3 region is CASSNSLMNQPQHF. In DNA form, the CDR3 reads TGTGCCAGCAGTAACTCCCTTATGAATCAGCCCCAGCATTTT. Supplemented by reference TRBV25-1 and TRBJ1-5, the full variable domain reads EADIYQTPRYLVIGTGKKITLECSQTMGHDKMYWYQQDPGMELHLIHYSYGVNSTEKGDLSSESTVSRIRTEHFPLTLESARPSHTSQYLCASSNSLMNQPQHFGDGTRLSIL.

The chain employs TRBV7-2 and TRBJ2-7; D call uncertain. Trimming took 1 base from V and 7 from J, leaving 14 bases between them. The CDR3 runs to 14 residues. The germline V gene encodes CDR1 SGHTA and CDR2 FQGNSA. The CDR3, as DNA: TGTGCCAGCAGCTTAGACCCCTCGCAAATGGAGCAGTACTTC. Its translation: CASSLDPSQMEQYF.

This clonotype was counted only a few times. The CDR3: CASSSSRWTGRNTGELFF. The CDR3 coding sequence is TGTGCCAGCAGCTCCTCGAGGTGGACAGGCCGGAACACCGGGGAGCTGTTTTTT. The chain carries TRBV7-8 and TRBJ2-2, with 7 bases identical to TRBD1. The ends lost 4 bases at V and 1 base at J; junction bases unmatched: 12. The CDR3 consists of 18 residues. CDR1 is SGHVS, CDR2 FQNEAQ, per germline.